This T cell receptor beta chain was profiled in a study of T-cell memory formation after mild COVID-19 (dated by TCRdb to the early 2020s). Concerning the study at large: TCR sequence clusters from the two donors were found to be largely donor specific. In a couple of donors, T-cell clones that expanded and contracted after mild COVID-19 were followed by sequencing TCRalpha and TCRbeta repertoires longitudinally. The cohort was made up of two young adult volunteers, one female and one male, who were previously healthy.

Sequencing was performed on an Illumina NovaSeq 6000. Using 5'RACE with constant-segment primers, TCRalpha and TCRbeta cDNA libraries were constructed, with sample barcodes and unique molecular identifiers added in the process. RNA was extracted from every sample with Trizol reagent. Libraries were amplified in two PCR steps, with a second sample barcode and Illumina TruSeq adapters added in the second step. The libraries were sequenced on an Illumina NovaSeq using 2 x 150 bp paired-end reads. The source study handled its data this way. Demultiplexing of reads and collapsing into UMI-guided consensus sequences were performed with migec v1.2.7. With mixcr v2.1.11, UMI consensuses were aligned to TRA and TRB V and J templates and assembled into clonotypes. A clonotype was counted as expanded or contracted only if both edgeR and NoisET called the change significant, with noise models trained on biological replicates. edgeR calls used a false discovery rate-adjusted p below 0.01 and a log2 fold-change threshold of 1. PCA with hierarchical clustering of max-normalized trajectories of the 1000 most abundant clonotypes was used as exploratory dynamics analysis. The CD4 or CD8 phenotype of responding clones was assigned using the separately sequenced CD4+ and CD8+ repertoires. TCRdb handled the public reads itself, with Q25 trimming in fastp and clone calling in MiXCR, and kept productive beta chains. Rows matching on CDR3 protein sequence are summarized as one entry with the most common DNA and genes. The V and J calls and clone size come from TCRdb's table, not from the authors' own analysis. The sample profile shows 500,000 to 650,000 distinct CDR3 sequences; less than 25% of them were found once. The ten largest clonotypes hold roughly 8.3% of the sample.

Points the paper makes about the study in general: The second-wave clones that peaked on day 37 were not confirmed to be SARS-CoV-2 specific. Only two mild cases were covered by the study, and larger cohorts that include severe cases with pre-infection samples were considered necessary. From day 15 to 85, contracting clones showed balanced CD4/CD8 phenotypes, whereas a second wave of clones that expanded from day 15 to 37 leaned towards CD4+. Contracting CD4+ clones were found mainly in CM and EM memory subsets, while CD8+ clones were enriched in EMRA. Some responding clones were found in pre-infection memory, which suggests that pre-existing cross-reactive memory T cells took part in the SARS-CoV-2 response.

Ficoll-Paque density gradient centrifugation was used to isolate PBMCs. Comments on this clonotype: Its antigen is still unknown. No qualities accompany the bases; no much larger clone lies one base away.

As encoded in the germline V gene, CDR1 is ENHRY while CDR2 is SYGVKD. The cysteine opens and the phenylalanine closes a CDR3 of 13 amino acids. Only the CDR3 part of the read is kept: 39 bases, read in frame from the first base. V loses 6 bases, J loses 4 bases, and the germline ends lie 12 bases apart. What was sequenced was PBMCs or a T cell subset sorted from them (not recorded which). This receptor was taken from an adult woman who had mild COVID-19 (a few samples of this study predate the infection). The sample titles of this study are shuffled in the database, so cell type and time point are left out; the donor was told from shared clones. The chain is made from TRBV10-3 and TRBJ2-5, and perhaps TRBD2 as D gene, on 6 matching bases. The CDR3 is CAISIGGRETQYF. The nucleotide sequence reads TGTGCCATCAGCATCGGAGGGAGAGAGACCCAGTACTTC.